The entry below gives a single TCR beta chain sequence along with its context. This clonotype was counted ten times or more. This receptor's antigen is unknown. Base-call qualities are not available, and no considerably larger clone is one nucleotide away. These data come from a study of Graves' ophthalmopathy and Graves' hyperthyroidism (dated by TCRdb to 2017 to 2018). As for the study more broadly: Stable hyperthyroidism was defined as no progression to ophthalmopathy within 18 months of follow-up. To explore V-J signatures that distinguish ophthalmopathy from hyperthyroidism, a discovery set of about a hundred patients was enrolled, made up of around 40 with ophthalmopathy and roughly 55 with stable hyperthyroidism. Once sampling was done, hyperthyroidism patients were given methimazole at a starting dose of 30 mg daily, while ophthalmopathy patients were given high-dose intravenous methylprednisolone. The study used signatures of the TCR beta repertoire to tell Graves' ophthalmopathy apart from Graves' hyperthyroidism and to predict which patients would progress to ophthalmopathy. In over 5 hyperthyroidism patients, the T-cell repertoire of thyroid tissue was compared with the T-cell repertoire of blood. For independent validation, a separate cohort was made up of fewer than 20 hyperthyroidism patients plus 17 patients who later progressed from hyperthyroidism to ophthalmopathy. In total, some 130 blood samples were TCR-sequenced: under 45 ophthalmopathy, some 80 hyperthyroidism and about 17 hyperthyroidism-to-ophthalmopathy patients.

Broad study findings and their caveats: Ophthalmopathy was separated from stable hyperthyroidism by the 13-signature model with roughly 88% sensitivity and approximately 84% specificity in cross-validation and with 80%/75% in the test set. Among expanded thyroid clonotypes with frequency above 0.001, most also showed up in blood, which suggests that blood repertoires may reflect the thyroid immune response. Sample size was not statistically predetermined, and group allocation was not concealed from the investigators. In validation, the model predicted ophthalmopathy progression with 55% to 71% sensitivity and less than 80% specificity; roughly 12 predicted patients were CT-confirmed with GO in a median of approximately 6.5 months.

Hyperthyroidism patients were newly diagnosed, were aged 18 to 65 years, and had a disease duration under 2 months. Anyone with other autoimmune diseases, uncontrolled infections, pregnancy or lactation was excluded from the study. Clinical symptoms, serum thyroxine, TRAb, thyroid ultrasound and orbital computed tomography were used for diagnosis. Total RNA was extracted using Trizol reagent, and RNA quality was checked on an Agilent 2100 Bioanalyzer. For repertoire sequencing, the TCR beta CDR3 regions were amplified from RNA transcripts. HTBI primers and the Qiagen OneStep RT-PCR kit were used in a first-round RT-PCR, which was followed by a second-round multiplex PCR, size selection and purification. The libraries underwent paired-end sequencing with 100 bp reads on an Illumina HiSeq2000. Regarding the original processing steps: SOAPnuke was used to process the reads, removing any read that contained adapters or uncalled bases, had a mean Phred below 15, or lacked an exact match to the constant primer or identifier. High-quality paired reads were merged with COPE v1.2.5. Unique nucleotide sequences were defined as clonotypes and aligned to IMGT TRB V, D and J references using MiTCR v1.1. Only V-J combinations with frequency above 0.0001 were analysed, covering around 99% of repertoires. For each V-J combination, a TCR clonal expansion and chaos score was defined as the ratio of F50 clonal expansion to chaos observed in the TCRdist matrix. Features were reduced by Welch's t-statistics and random forest to approximately 13 V-J combinations, which fed a naive Bayes classifier. The Morisita-Horn index was used to measure how similar the thyroid and blood repertoires were. TCRdb reran the public reads through fastp at Q25 and MiXCR, keeping productive beta chains. Each CDR3 protein appears once, grouped with its most common genes and DNA. These V and J calls derive from TCRdb rather than the authors' analysis. Counted in this sample were about 1.1 million distinct CDR3 sequences; about two fifths of them appeared once. The ten largest clones capture roughly 10% of the sample.

From cysteine to phenylalanine, the CDR3 is 13 amino acids long. Only the CDR3 DNA is retained, 39 bases long and in frame from the first base. V drops 2 bases and J drops 5 bases, leaving 7 bases in between. The germline V gene (reference sequence) gives CDR1 as SEHNR and CDR2 as FQNEAQ. This clonotype was sampled from an adult man with Graves' hyperthyroidism. The V and J genes are TRBV7-9 and TRBJ1-5, with the D gene call left open. The sequenced material came from peripheral blood or thyroid tissue (not recorded which). The DNA sequence is TGTGCCAGCAGCTTACCCGGGGATCAGCCCCAGCATTTT. This sequence encodes CASSLPGDQPQHF.